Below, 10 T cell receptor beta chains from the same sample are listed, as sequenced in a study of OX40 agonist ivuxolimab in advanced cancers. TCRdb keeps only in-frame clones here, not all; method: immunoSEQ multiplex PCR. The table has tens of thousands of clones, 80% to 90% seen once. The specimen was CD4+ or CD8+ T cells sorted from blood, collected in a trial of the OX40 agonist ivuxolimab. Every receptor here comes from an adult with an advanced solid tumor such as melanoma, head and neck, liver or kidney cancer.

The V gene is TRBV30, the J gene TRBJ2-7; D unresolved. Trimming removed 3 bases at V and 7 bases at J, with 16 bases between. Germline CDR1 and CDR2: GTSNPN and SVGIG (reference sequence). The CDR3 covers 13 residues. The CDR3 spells CAWSVTIFREQYF. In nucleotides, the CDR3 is TGTGCCTGGAGCGTTACAATTTTCCGAGAGCAGTACTTC.

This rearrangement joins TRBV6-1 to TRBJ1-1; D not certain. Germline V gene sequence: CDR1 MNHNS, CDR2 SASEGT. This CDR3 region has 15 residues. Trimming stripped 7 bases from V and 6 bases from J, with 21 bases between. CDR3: CASIILRALEAEAFF. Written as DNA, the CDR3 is TGTGCCAGCATCATCCTTCGGGCCCTGGAGGCTGAAGCTTTCTTT.

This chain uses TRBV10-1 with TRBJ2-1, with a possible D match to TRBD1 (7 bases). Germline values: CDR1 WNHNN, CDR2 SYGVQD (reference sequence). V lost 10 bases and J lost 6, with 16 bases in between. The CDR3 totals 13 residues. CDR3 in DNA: TGCGCCACAGGGGGGTTGAATTCCAATGAGCAGTTCTTC. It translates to CATGGLNSNEQFF.

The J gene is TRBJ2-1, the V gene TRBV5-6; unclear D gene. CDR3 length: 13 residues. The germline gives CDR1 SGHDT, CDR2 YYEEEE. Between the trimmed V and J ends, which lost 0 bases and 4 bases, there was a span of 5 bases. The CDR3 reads CASSLGQYNEQFF. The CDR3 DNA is TGTGCCAGCAGCTTGGGACAATACAATGAGCAGTTCTTC. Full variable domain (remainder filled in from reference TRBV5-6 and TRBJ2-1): DAGVTQSPTHLIKTRGQQVTLRCSPKSGHDTVSWYQQALGQGPQFIFQYYEEEERQRGNFPDRFSGHQFPNYSSELNVNALLLGDSALYLCASSLGQYNEQFFGPGTRLTVL.

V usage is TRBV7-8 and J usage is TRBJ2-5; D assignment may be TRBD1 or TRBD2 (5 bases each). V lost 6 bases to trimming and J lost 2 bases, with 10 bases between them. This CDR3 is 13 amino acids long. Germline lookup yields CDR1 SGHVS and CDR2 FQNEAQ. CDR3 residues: CASSRDGQETQYF. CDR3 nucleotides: TGTGCCAGCAGTCGGGACGGACAAGAGACCCAGTACTTC.

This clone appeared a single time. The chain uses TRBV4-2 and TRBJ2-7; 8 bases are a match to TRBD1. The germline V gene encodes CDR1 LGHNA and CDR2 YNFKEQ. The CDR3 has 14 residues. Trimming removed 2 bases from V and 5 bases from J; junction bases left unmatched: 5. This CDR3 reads CASSQLGQGHEQYF. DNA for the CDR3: TGTGCCAGCAGCCAACTAGGACAGGGCCACGAGCAGTACTTC.

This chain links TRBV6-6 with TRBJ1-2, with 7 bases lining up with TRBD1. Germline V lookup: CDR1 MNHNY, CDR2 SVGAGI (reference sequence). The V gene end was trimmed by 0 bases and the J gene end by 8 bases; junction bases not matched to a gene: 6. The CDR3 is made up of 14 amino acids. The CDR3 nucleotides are TGTGCCAGCAGTTACTCCGGACAGGCCGCCGGCTACACCTTC. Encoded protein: CASSYSGQAAGYTF.

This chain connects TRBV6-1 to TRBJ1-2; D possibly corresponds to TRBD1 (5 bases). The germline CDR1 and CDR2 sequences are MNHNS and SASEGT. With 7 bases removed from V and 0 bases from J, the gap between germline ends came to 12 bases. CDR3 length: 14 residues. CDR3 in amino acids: CASMQGPTNYGYTF. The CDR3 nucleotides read TGTGCCAGCATGCAGGGACCCACTAACTATGGCTACACCTTC.

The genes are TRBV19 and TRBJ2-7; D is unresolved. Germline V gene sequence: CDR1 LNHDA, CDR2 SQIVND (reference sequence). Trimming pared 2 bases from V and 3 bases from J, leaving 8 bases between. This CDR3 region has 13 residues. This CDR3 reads CASSIMGGYEQYF. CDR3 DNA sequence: TGTGCCAGTAGTATAATGGGCGGCTACGAGCAGTACTTC.

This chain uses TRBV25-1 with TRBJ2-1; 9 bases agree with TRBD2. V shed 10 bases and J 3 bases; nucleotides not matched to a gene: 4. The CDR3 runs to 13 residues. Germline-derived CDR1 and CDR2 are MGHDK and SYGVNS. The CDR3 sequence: CATSGGSYNEQFF. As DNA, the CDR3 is TGTGCCACCAGCGGGGGGAGCTACAATGAGCAGTTCTTC.